This TCR beta chain is from a study of regulatory T cells in long-lasting Graves disease. Whole-study findings and limits: Persistent disease favored TRBV28, TRBJ1-2 and TRBJ2-5. Newly diagnosed patients had higher TCR diversity than persistent Graves' patients did.

Time point given: persistent/refractory GD, antithyroid drugs over 5 years with positive TRAb. Preparation of the TCR library used RNA extracted from PBMCs. Per germline, CDR1 LGHDT and CDR2 YNNKEL (reference sequence). V lost 0 bases, J lost 2 bases, and 7 bases lay in between. The CDR3 totals 15 residues. In its sample, this clonotype was seen many times. The antigen remains undetermined. For TCR beta, libraries came from iRepertoire HTBI primers and Arm-PCR of CDR3 regions. Each CDR3 protein is one row after TCRdb ran MiXCR on the multiplex PCR reads. The repertoire holds 400,000 to 500,000 distinct CDR3 sequences, with 20% to 25% as singletons.

The sequences come from peripheral blood mononuclear cells (PBMCs), collected when the disease was refractory, from a patient treated with antithyroid drugs. V and J are TRBV3-1 and TRBJ2-2, with D hard to call. The sequence was collected from a female donor with Graves disease. This CDR3 is CASSQDYGNTGELFF. In DNA, the CDR3 is TGTGCCAGCAGCCAAGATTACGGAAACACCGGGGAGCTGTTTTTT.